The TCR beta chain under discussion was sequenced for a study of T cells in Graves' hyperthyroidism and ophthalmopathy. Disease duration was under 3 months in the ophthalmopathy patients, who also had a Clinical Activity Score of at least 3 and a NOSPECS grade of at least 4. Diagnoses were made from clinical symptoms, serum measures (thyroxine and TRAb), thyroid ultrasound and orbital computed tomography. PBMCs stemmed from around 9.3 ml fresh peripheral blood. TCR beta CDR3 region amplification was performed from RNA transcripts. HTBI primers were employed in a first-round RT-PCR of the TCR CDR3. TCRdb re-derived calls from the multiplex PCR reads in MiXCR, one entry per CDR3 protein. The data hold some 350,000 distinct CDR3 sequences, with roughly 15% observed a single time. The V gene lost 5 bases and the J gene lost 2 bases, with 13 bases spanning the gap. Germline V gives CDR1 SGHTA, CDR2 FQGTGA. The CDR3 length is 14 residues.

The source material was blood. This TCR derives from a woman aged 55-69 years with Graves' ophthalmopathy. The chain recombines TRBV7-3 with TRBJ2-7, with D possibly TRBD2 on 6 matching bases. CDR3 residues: CASSHLGGAYEQYF. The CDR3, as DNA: TGTGCCAGCAGCCATCTCGGGGGAGCCTACGAGCAGTACTTC. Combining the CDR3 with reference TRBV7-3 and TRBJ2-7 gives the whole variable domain GAGVSQTPSNKVTEKGKYVELRCDPISGHTALYWYRQSLGQGPEFLIYFQGTGAADDSGLPNDRFFAVRPEGSVSTLKIQRTERGDSAVYLCASSHLGGAYEQYFGPGTRLTVT.